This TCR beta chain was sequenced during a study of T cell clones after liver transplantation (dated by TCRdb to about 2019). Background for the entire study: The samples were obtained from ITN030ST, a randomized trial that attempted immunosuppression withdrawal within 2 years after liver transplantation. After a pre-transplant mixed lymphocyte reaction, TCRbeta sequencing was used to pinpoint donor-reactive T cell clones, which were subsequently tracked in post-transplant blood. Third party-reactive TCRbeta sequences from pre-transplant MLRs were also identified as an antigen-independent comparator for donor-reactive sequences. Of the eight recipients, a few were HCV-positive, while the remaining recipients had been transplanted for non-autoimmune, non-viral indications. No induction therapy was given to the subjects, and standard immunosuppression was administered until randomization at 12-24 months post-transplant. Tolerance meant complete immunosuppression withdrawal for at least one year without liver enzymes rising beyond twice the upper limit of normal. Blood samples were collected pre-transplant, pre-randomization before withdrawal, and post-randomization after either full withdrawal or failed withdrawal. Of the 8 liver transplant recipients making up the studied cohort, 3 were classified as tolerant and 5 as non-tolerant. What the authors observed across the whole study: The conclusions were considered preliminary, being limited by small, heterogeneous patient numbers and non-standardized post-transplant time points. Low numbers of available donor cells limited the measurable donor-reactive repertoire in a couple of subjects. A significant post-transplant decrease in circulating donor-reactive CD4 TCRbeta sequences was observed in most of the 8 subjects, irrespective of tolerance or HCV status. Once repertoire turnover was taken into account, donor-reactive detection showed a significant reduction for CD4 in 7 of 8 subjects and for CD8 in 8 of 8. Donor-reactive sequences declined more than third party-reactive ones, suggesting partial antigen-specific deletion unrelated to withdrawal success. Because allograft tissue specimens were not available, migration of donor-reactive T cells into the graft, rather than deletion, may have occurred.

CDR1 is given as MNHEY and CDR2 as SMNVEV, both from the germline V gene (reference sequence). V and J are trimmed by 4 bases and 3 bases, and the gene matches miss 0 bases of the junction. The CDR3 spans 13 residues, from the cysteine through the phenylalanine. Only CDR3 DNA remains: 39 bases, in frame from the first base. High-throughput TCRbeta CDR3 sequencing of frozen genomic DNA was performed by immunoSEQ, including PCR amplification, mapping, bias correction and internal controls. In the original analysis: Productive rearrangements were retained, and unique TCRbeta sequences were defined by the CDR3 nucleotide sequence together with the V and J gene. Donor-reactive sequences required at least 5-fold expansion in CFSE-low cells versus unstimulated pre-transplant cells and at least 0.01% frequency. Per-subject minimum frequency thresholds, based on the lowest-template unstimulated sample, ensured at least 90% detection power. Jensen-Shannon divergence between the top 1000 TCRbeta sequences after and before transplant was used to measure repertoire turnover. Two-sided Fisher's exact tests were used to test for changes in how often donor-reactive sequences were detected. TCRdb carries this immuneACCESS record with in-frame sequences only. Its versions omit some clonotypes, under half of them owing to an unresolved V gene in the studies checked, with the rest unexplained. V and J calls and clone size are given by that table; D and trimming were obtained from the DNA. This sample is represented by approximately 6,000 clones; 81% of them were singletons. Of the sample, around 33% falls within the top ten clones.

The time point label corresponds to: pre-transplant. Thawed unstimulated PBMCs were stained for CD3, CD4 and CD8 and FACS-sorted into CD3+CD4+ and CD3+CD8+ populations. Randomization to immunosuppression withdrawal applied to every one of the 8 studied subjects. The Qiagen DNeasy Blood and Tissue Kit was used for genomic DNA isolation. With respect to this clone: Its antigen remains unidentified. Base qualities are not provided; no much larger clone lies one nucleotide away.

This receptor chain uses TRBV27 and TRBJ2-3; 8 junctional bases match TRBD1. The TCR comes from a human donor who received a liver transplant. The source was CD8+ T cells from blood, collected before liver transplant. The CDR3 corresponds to CASSYRGTDTQYF. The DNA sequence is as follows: TGTGCCAGCAGTTACAGGGGGACAGATACGCAGTATTTT.